Each of the 25 T cell receptor beta chains below was sequenced from the same sample in a study of blood T cell repertoires in COVID-19. The repertoire was sequenced with immunoSEQ multiplex PCR; TCRdb's copy has only in-frame clones and lacks some. The sample lists about 190,000 clones, around 83% occurring once. Sequenced sample: peripheral blood. The receptors were sampled from a middle-aged woman with acute or convalescent COVID-19.

V usage is TRBV6-5 and J usage is TRBJ2-2; D possibly corresponds to TRBD2 (5 bases). Trimming pared 6 bases from V and 0 bases from J, leaving 8 bases between. The germline V gene has CDR1 MNHEY and CDR2 SVGAGI. This CDR3 contains 14 residues. The CDR3 nucleotides are TGTGCCAGCAGGCTAGCCCCGAACACCGGGGAGCTGTTTTTT. Protein sequence: CASRLAPNTGELFF.

The V call is TRBV10-3, the J call TRBJ1-2; D is unclear. The V end lost 4 bases, the J end lost 3 bases, and 15 bases lay between the germline ends. Germline loops: CDR1 ENHRY, CDR2 SYGVKD. There are 15 residues in the CDR3. Here the CDR3 reads CAISATLSSDYGYTF. The CDR3 coding sequence is TGTGCCATCAGTGCAACCTTGAGTTCCGACTATGGCTACACCTTC.

This chain joins TRBV5-1 and TRBJ1-1; D ambiguous. CDR3 length: 14 amino acids. From germline, CDR1 is SGHRS and CDR2 YFSETQ. V lost 1 base and J lost 1, with 8 bases in between. The CDR3 bases are TGCGCCAGCAGCTTGAGCGCATCGAACACTGAAGCTTTCTTT. It encodes CASSLSASNTEAFF.

The V gene is TRBV7-9, the J gene TRBJ2-7, with TRBD2 identical over 8 bases. Germline assignment: CDR1 SEHNR and CDR2 FQNEAQ (reference sequence). The J segment lost 5 bases and the V segment lost 3 bases, leaving 6 bases of the junction unmatched. The CDR3 sequence is 14 residues long. CDR3 sequence reads: CASSLSGREDEQYF. CDR3 bases: TGTGCCAGCAGCTTGTCCGGGAGGGAGGACGAGCAGTACTTC. The entire variable domain, with the rest obtained from reference TRBV7-9 and TRBJ2-7, is as follows: DTGVSQNPRHKITKRGQNVTFRCDPISEHNRLYWYRQTLGQGPEFLTYFQNEAQLEKSRLLSDRFSAERPKGSFSTLEIQRTEQGDSAMYLCASSLSGREDEQYFGPGTRLTVT.

V gene TRBV9 combines with J gene TRBJ2-7; D is possibly TRBD2 (5 bases). The germline V gene encodes CDR1 SGDLS and CDR2 YYNGEE. With 0 bases removed from V and 5 bases from J, the gap between germline ends came to 15 bases. The CDR3 contains 15 residues. CDR3 DNA sequence: TGTGCCAGCAGCGTAGTTAGCGCCCCCTTCAACGAGCAGTACTTC. Protein: CASSVVSAPFNEQYF.

The chain combines TRBV4-1 with TRBJ2-7, with TRBD1 as a possible D gene (5 bases). The V and J ends lost 0 bases and 0 bases respectively, with 18 bases between them. Germline V gives CDR1 MGHRA, CDR2 YSYEKL. The CDR3 length is 18 residues. The CDR3, as DNA: TGCGCCAGCAGCCAAGATATGGGGCCCCTTGGAATCTCCTACGAGCAGTACTTC. Amino acid sequence: CASSQDMGPLGISYEQYF.

This chain uses TRBV4-1 with TRBJ1-3; no definite D call. This CDR3 region has 15 residues. CDR1 is MGHRA, CDR2 YSYEKL, per germline. The V end lost 3 bases, the J end lost 0 bases, and 9 bases lay between the germline ends. Written as DNA, the CDR3 is TGCGCCAGCAGCCAGTTACAGCACTCTGGAAACACCATATATTTT. As protein: CASSQLQHSGNTIYF.

The chain is built from TRBV9 and TRBJ2-2; tentatively, D is TRBD2 (5 bases). V was shortened by 4 bases and J by 0 bases, with 16 bases between the two germline ends. CDR1 and CDR2 (germline): SGDLS, YYNGEE. This CDR3 region has 17 residues. The CDR3 DNA follows: TGTGCCAGCAGCTCCCCATTGGACTTTTCGAACACCGGGGAGCTGTTTTTT. Translated: CASSSPLDFSNTGELFF.

This chain uses TRBV7-8 with TRBJ2-4; the match to TRBD2 covers 13 bases. The germline V gene encodes CDR1 SGHVS and CDR2 FQNEAQ. This CDR3 contains 18 residues. Trimming at V came to 5 bases and at J to 0 bases, leaving 7 bases not matched to a gene. In DNA form, the CDR3 reads TGTGCCAGCAGCCAGGGACTAGCGGGACACGGAGCCAAAAACATTCAGTACTTC. Its protein is CASSQGLAGHGAKNIQYF.

The rearrangement links TRBV11-2 to TRBJ2-1; weak D call: TRBD2 (5 bases). V lost 0 bases to trimming and J lost 11 bases, with 17 bases between them. CDR1 is SGHAT and CDR2 is FQNNGV in the germline V gene. The CDR3 covers 15 residues. The CDR3 bases are TGTGCCAGCAGCTTAGATCTAGGTGGTAGCGCCAAGCAGTTCTTC. It encodes CASSLDLGGSAKQFF.

The gene calls are TRBV27 and TRBJ2-7; weak D call: TRBD1 (5 bases). V was cut by 3 bases and J by 6 bases, with 12 bases left in between. This CDR3 comprises 13 residues. Germline loops: CDR1 MNHEY, CDR2 SMNVEV (reference sequence). The CDR3 bases are TGTGCCAGCAGTTTTACCCCAGGGTCCGAGCAGTACTTC. It encodes CASSFTPGSEQYF.

The genes are TRBV5-4 and TRBJ2-6; TRBD1 matches 8 bases. V was pared by 4 bases and J by 3 bases, with 9 bases of the junction left unmatched. The CDR3 has 17 amino acids. CDR1 and CDR2 from the germline V gene are SGHNT and YYREEE (reference sequence). CDR3: CASSTGQGGDGANVLTF. DNA for the CDR3: TGTGCCAGCAGCACTGGACAGGGCGGAGATGGGGCCAACGTCCTGACTTTC.

There are a few counts of this clone. The rearrangement uses TRBV27 and TRBJ2-3; D is unclear. The V gene's germline CDR1 is MNHEY and CDR2 SMNVEV (reference sequence). V shed 4 bases and J shed 6 bases, with 11 bases lying between them. The CDR3 totals 13 residues. This CDR3 reads CASSSPPADTQYF. The CDR3 region has the DNA TGTGCCAGCAGTTCTCCCCCCGCGGATACGCAGTATTTT.

The J gene is TRBJ2-5, the V gene TRBV6-2 or TRBV6-3; 13 nucleotides agree with TRBD2. J lost 3 bases, V lost 2 bases, and 6 bases had no gene match. The CDR3 length is 17 residues. CDR1 is MNHEY, CDR2 SVGEGT, per germline. Here the CDR3 reads CASSYQLGLAGEETQYF. The CDR3 DNA follows: TGTGCCAGCAGTTACCAGCTTGGACTAGCGGGAGAAGAGACCCAGTACTTC.

The chain employs TRBV28 and TRBJ1-2; D gene uncertain. This CDR3 region has 13 residues. With 5 bases removed from V and 3 bases from J, the gap between germline ends came to 10 bases. The germline gives CDR1 MDHEN, CDR2 SYDVKM. This chain's CDR3 is CASSVQDYYGYTF. The CDR3 DNA reads TGTGCCAGCAGTGTTCAGGACTACTATGGCTACACCTTC.

The chain joins TRBV18 to TRBJ1-5, with D tentatively TRBD1 (5 bases). Germline CDR1 KGHSH, CDR2 LQKENI. The CDR3 sequence is 15 residues long. The V end was cut by 1 base, the J end by 3 bases, with 10 bases between. CDR3 sequence reads: CASSPQAGPNQPQHF. DNA for the CDR3: TGTGCCAGCTCACCACAGGCAGGGCCCAATCAGCCCCAGCATTTT.

This chain's CDR3 is CASSLGQIKKLFF. CDR3 sequence (DNA): TGTGCCAGCAGCCTGGGACAGATTAAAAAACTGTTTTTT. The J gene is TRBJ1-4, the V gene TRBV7-9; 7 bases align to TRBD1. The CDR3 consists of 13 residues. The V gene end was trimmed by 5 bases and the J gene end by 9 bases; junction bases not matched to a gene: 6. Germline V lookup: CDR1 SEHNR, CDR2 FQNEAQ (reference sequence). Full variable domain (rest looked up from reference TRBV7-9 and TRBJ1-4): DTGVSQNPRHKITKRGQNVTFRCDPISEHNRLYWYRQTLGQGPEFLTYFQNEAQLEKSRLLSDRFSAERPKGSFSTLEIQRTEQGDSAMYLCASSLGQIKKLFFGSGTQLSVL.

The chain couples TRBV6-5 to TRBJ1-2; 11 bases match TRBD1. This CDR3 spans 12 amino acids. Germline assignment: CDR1 MNHEY and CDR2 SVGAGI. The trim removed 6 bases at V and 8 bases at J, leaving 2 bases unmatched. The CDR3 DNA is TGTGCCAGCAGGGGGACAGGGGGAGGCTACACCTTC. It translates to CASRGTGGGYTF.

CDR3 loop: CAWRSPMLRQENGYTF. The CDR3 DNA sequence: TGTGCCTGGAGAAGCCCCATGCTCCGACAGGAGAATGGCTACACCTTC. V gene TRBV30 combines with J gene TRBJ1-2; TRBD1 might be the D (6 bases). There are 16 residues in the CDR3. From germline, CDR1 is GTSNPN and CDR2 SVGIG (reference sequence). V dropped 3 bases and J dropped 6 bases, with 23 bases sitting between them.

The chain combines TRBV28 with TRBJ2-5, with D possibly matching TRBD2 (8 bases). V gave up 7 bases and J gave up 4 bases, with 19 bases separating them. The CDR3 extends over 15 amino acids. CDR1 MDHEN and CDR2 SYDVKM come from the germline V gene. The CDR3 DNA is TGTGCCAGCACCGGAGGGGGCGGGAGGACAGAGACCCAGTACTTC. Translated, it gives CASTGGGGRTETQYF. The variable domain in full, completed from reference TRBV28 and TRBJ2-5, reads DVKVTQSSRYLVKRTGEKVFLECVQDMDHENMFWYRQDPGLGLRLIYFSYDVKMKEKGDIPEGYSVSREKKERFSLILESASTNQTSMYLCASTGGGGRTETQYFGPGTRLLVL.

CDR3 sequence reads: CASSYNGTGDLYGYTF. Written as DNA, the CDR3 is TGTGCCAGCAGCTACAACGGGACAGGGGACCTATATGGCTACACCTTC. The chain has TRBV27 and TRBJ1-2; 10 nucleotides line up with TRBD1. The CDR3 covers 16 residues. V shed 6 bases, J shed 5 bases, and the junction held 12 bases outside the gene matches. The germline V gene has CDR1 MNHEY and CDR2 SMNVEV (reference sequence).

J is TRBJ1-1 and V is TRBV6-5; no clear D gene. This CDR3 spans 16 amino acids. V was cut by 2 bases and J by 1 base, with 14 bases left in between. Germline-derived CDR1 and CDR2 are MNHEY and SVGAGI. This CDR3 reads CASSYISRGPNTEAFF. The CDR3 bases are TGTGCCAGCAGTTACATCTCTCGAGGGCCGAACACTGAAGCTTTCTTT.

In its sample, this clone was seen a few times. V is TRBV7-6 and J is TRBJ1-5; TRBD1 aligns across 7 bases. CDR1 is SGHVS and CDR2 is FNYEAQ in the germline V gene. CDR3 size: 14 residues. V trimming: 5 bases; J trimming: 6 bases; junction bases outside the gene matches: 7. The CDR3 region is CASSPLAGGQPQHF. CDR3 nucleotide sequence: TGTGCCAGCAGCCCCCTCGCAGGGGGTCAGCCCCAGCATTTT.

The chain is built from TRBV30 and TRBJ1-2, with D tentatively TRBD1 (5 bases). Germline V gene lookup returns CDR1 GTSNPN and CDR2 SVGIG (reference sequence). This CDR3 has 13 amino acids. V gave up 0 bases and J gave up 8 bases, with 13 bases separating them. CDR3 nucleotide sequence: TGTGCCTGGAGTGTAAGGGCCGGGGGGGGCTACACCTTC. This gives the protein CAWSVRAGGGYTF.

V is TRBV3-1 (or the pseudogene TRBV3-2) and J is TRBJ1-2; tentatively, D is TRBD1 (6 bases). From germline, CDR1 is LGHDT and CDR2 YNNKEL (reference sequence). Between the trimmed V and J ends, which lost 4 bases and 8 bases, there was a span of 17 bases. This CDR3 has 14 residues. Written as DNA, the CDR3 is TGTGCCAGCAGCCCCATCGTCGACAGGCTCGGCTACACCTTC. It specifies CASSPIVDRLGYTF.